Listed below are T cell receptor beta chains from one sample, sequenced in a study of early T cells in non-severe SARS-CoV-2 infection. TCRdb redid the calling of the 5' RACE reads with MiXCR, one entry per CDR3 protein. The sample consists of about 130,000 distinct CDR3 sequences, around 14% of them appearing once. The sample was whole blood. The receptors derive from an adult who was a healthcare worker with PCR-confirmed SARS-CoV-2 infection or an uninfected control (not recorded which). The CDR3 runs from the conserved cysteine through the conserved F or W. The D gene is left open where the match is weak. Clone size appears in some rows only: once, few, many, or a class for an expanded clone.

j_gene,abundance,d_gene,v_gene,CDR3nt,CDR3aa
TRBJ2-7,-,-,TRBV5-1,TGCGCCAGCGCGGGGACTGAAACCTACGAGCAGTACTTC,CASAGTETYEQYF
TRBJ2-2,few,-,TRBV7-3,TGTGCCAGCAGCCCTGAGGGAGCCGGGGAGCTGTTTTTT,CASSPEGAGELFF
TRBJ1-2,-,-,TRBV5-4,TGTGCCAGCAGCAAATGGACAGTCGGCAACTATGGCTACACCTTC,CASSKWTVGNYGYTF
TRBJ2-1,few,TRBD2,TRBV27,TGTGCCAGCAGTTTATACCCTAGTCGGGGAGGGGAGCAGTTCTTC,CASSLYPSRGGEQFF
TRBJ1-1,-,-,TRBV5-5,TGTGCCAGCAGCCACCCCTACGGTAACATGAACACTGAAGCTTTCTTT,CASSHPYGNMNTEAFF
TRBJ2-1,-,-,TRBV14,TGTGCCAGCAGCCAAGATTCTTGGGGTGACTTTTCTGGGCACAATGAGCAGTTCTTC,CASSQDSWGDFSGHNEQFF
TRBJ1-1,few,-,TRBV6-5,TGTGCCAGCAGTTATCCCGGGTCGGTCACTGAAGCTTTCTTT,CASSYPGSVTEAFF
TRBJ1-5,many,-,TRBV18,TGTGCCAGCTCACCAGGTAGCAATCAGCCCCAGCATTTT,CASSPGSNQPQHF
TRBJ2-5,-,-,TRBV21-1,TGTGCCAGCAGATGCGAAGAAGGCGAGGAGACCCAGTACTTC,CASRCEEGEETQYF
TRBJ1-6,few,-,TRBV6-1,TGTGCACAAGAAAGCTCCTATAATTCACCCCTCCACTTT,CAQESSYNSPLHF
TRBJ2-2,many,-,TRBV7-2,TGTGCCAGCAGACCCTCAGGGTACACCGGGGAGCTGTTTTTT,CASRPSGYTGELFF
TRBJ1-5,-,-,TRBV6-1,TGTGCCAGCAGTGAAGAAATAGATCAGCCCCAGCATTTT,CASSEEIDQPQHF
TRBJ2-2,many,-,TRBV18,TGTGCCAGCTCACCACCGTCGGACACCGGGGAGCTGTTTTTT,CASSPPSDTGELFF
TRBJ2-7,-,-,TRBV20-1,TGCAGTGCTAGTACGGGGCCCCTCTACGAGCAGTACTTC,CSASTGPLYEQYF
TRBJ1-1,-,-,TRBV29-1,TGCAGCGTCGGATTGGGCCAGAACACTGAAGCTTTCTTT,CSVGLGQNTEAFF
TRBJ1-4,-,-,TRBV30,TGTGCCTGGGGACAGCTCGGGGTGCCTGAAAAACTGTTTTTT,CAWGQLGVPEKLFF
TRBJ2-1,-,TRBD2,TRBV9,TGTGCCAGCAGCACCCTTAGCGGGGGCGCCCACAATGAGCAGTTCTTC,CASSTLSGGAHNEQFF
TRBJ2-1,-,-,TRBV3-1,TGTGCCAGCAGCGGAAGGGCCCCCAGGGAGCAGTTCTTC,CASSGRAPREQFF
TRBJ1-4,-,-,TRBV12-3/TRBV12-4,TGTGCCAGCAGGGGGGACTGGAATAATGAAAAACTGTTTTTT,CASRGDWNNEKLFF
TRBJ2-7,few,-,TRBV20-1,TGCAGTGCTAGAGAAAGGGTGTCCCACGAGCAGTACTTC,CSARERVSHEQYF
TRBJ2-5,-,-,TRBV3-1,TGTGCCAGCAGCTCCCCTTTCCAAGAGACCCAGTACTTC,CASSSPFQETQYF
TRBJ2-7,once,TRBD1,TRBV6-6,TGTGCCAGCAGGGGACAGGGGAGGGCCTACGAGCAGTACTTC,CASRGQGRAYEQYF
TRBJ1-1,few,-,TRBV30,TGTGCCTGGAGTGTGTCGTTCGGAGCTTTCTTT,CAWSVSFGAFF
TRBJ2-7,many,-,TRBV2,TGTGCCAGCAGCCGACTTACCAGCTCCTACGAGCAGTACTTC,CASSRLTSSYEQYF
TRBJ2-1,few,-,TRBV30,TGTGCCTGGAGTGTACTCGGGGAGAACTACAATGAGCAGTTCTTC,CAWSVLGENYNEQFF
TRBJ2-5,-,TRBD1,TRBV4-1,TGCGCCAGCAGCCAATACGGGACAGGAACGCAAGAGACCCAGTACTTC,CASSQYGTGTQETQYF
TRBJ1-1,many,-,TRBV18,TGTGCCAGCTCACCAACACGGAACACTGAAGCTTTCTTT,CASSPTRNTEAFF
TRBJ2-3,few,-,TRBV7-6,TGTGCCAGCAGCGGCCGGGCCCAGAGTACGCAGTATTTT,CASSGRAQSTQYF